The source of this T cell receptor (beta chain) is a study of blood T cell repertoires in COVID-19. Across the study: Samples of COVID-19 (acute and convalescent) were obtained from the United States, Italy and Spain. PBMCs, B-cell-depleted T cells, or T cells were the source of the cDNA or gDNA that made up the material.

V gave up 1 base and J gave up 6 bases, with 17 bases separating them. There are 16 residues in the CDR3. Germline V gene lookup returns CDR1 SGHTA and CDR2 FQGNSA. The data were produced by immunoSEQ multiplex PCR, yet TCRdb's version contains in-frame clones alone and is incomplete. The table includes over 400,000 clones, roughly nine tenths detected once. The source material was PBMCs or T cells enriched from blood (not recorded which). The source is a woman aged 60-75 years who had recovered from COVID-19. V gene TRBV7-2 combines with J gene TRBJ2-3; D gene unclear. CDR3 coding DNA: TGTGCCAGCAGCTTAGTTGGAGTTAATGCTTGGGATACGCAGTATTTT. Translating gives CASSLVGVNAWDTQYF.